This T cell receptor (beta chain) was profiled in a study of T cell repertoires in cytomegalovirus infection. The sample holds a few counts of this clonotype. V was pared by 4 bases and J by 2 bases, with 12 bases between. CDR1 MNHEY and CDR2 SVGAGI come from the germline V gene. The CDR3 loop spans 14 amino acids. Via MiXCR, TCRdb re-called the reads, giving one row per CDR3 protein. The table lists 310,000 or so distinct CDR3 sequences, about 25% of them singletons. Sequenced input: PBMCs. This receptor was obtained from a human donor in good health (CMV status not recorded). Some clones in this sample may be carry-over from other donors' samples. The chain uses TRBV6-5 and TRBJ2-7; D may be TRBD1 (5 bases). The CDR3 nucleotides read TGTGCCAGCAGTTGGACGGCAGGGACCTACGAGCAGTACTTC. Residues: CASSWTAGTYEQYF.